The 27 T cell receptor beta chains below all came from one sample that was sequenced in a study of OX40 agonist ivuxolimab in advanced cancers. The method was immunoSEQ multiplex PCR; TCRdb's version includes in-frame clones alone and lacks a portion of them. The sample records under 65,000 clones, more than 85% being singletons. Sequencing used CD4+ or CD8+ T cells sorted from blood, obtained in a trial of the OX40 agonist ivuxolimab. These receptor sequences come from an adult with an advanced solid tumor such as melanoma, head and neck, liver or kidney cancer.

The chain employs TRBV5-1 and TRBJ2-3; D assignment may be TRBD1 or TRBD2 (6 bases each). In germline, CDR1 is SGHRS, CDR2 YFSETQ. CDR3 size: 15 residues. The V and J ends lost 4 bases and 0 bases respectively, with 12 bases between them. The CDR3 region has the DNA TGCGCCAGCAGCCGAACGGGGGCTAGCACAGATACGCAGTATTTT. It encodes CASSRTGASTDTQYF.

This sequence joins TRBV4-1 and TRBJ2-5; 8 bases are shared with TRBD1. Germline trimming cut 0 bases from V and 2 bases from J; bases unmatched to any gene: 5. Germline V gene data show CDR1 as MGHRA and CDR2 as YSYEKL. The CDR3 is 16 residues long. The CDR3 loop reads CASSQEPGTGQETQYF. The CDR3 DNA reads as TGCGCCAGCAGCCAAGAACCAGGGACAGGACAAGAGACCCAGTACTTC.

This clone was observed a single time. The chain is built from TRBV5-8 and TRBJ1-1; D gene uncertain. CDR1 and CDR2 from the germline V gene are SGHTS and YDEGEE. The V gene lost 0 bases and the J gene lost 11 bases, with 11 bases spanning the gap. The CDR3 runs 12 residues. CDR3 loop: CASSLGSYHAFF. The CDR3 bases are TGTGCCAGCAGCTTGGGGTCTTACCACGCTTTCTTT.

This clone was seen just once. The J gene is TRBJ2-2, the V gene TRBV4-2; D might be TRBD2 (5 bases). This CDR3 comprises 19 residues. With 2 bases removed from V and 3 bases from J, the gap between germline ends came to 22 bases. Looked up from germline, CDR1 is LGHNA and CDR2 is YNFKEQ. The CDR3 sequence: CASSQPLLVWSGHTGELFF. CDR3 coding DNA: TGTGCCAGCAGCCAACCTTTACTAGTTTGGTCAGGTCACACCGGGGAGCTGTTTTTT.

V gene TRBV13 combines with J gene TRBJ2-7; D is uncertain. CDR3 length: 13 residues. Germline V gives CDR1 PRHDT, CDR2 FYEKMQ (reference sequence). The V end was cut by 6 bases, the J end by 2 bases, with 11 bases between. In DNA, the CDR3 is TGTGCCAGCAGTGAAGGGCAAGCCTACGAGCAGTACTTC. As protein: CASSEGQAYEQYF.

The chain links TRBV11-2 to TRBJ2-2, with D unclear. Germline CDR1 SGHAT, CDR2 FQNNGV. Trimming stripped 3 bases from V and 5 bases from J, with 13 bases between. The CDR3 loop spans 15 amino acids. CDR3 sequence reads: CASSFRPISTGELFF. The CDR3 DNA follows: TGTGCCAGCAGCTTCCGACCGATCAGTACCGGGGAGCTGTTTTTT.

The chain recombines TRBV27 with TRBJ2-5, with TRBD2 as a possible D gene (6 bases). Trimming took 2 bases from V and 4 from J, leaving 8 bases between them. CDR1 and CDR2 (germline): MNHEY, SMNVEV (reference sequence). This CDR3 region has 13 residues. The CDR3 region is CASSLGGAETQYF. For the CDR3, the DNA is TGTGCCAGCAGTTTAGGCGGGGCAGAGACCCAGTACTTC.

The gene calls are TRBV7-8 and TRBJ2-5; 8 bases are a match to TRBD2. Looked up from germline, CDR1 is SGHVS and CDR2 is FQNEAQ. CDR3 length equals 17 residues. After removal of 1 base from V and 5 bases from J, the junction contained 12 bases not matched to a gene. The CDR3 DNA reads as TGTGCCAGCAGCTTAGGTTATGACGGGGGGGCCTTCGAGACCCAGTACTTC. Translated, it gives CASSLGYDGGAFETQYF.

The chain recombines TRBV4-2 with TRBJ2-1, with D perhaps TRBD2 (7 bases). The germline V gene encodes CDR1 LGHNA and CDR2 YNFKEQ. The CDR3 is made up of 16 amino acids. Trimming pared 0 bases from V and 2 bases from J, leaving 11 bases between. The DNA for the CDR3 is TGTGCCAGCAGCCAAGATAGGGGGGGGGCCTACAATGAGCAGTTCTTC. It encodes CASSQDRGGAYNEQFF.

The V gene is TRBV7-9, the J gene TRBJ2-5, with a weak D call TRBD1 (6 bases). The V end was cut by 5 bases, the J end by 0 bases, with 13 bases between. From germline, CDR1 is SEHNR and CDR2 FQNEAQ (reference sequence). CDR3 length: 15 amino acids. The CDR3: CASSVVRGHQETQYF. The CDR3, as DNA: TGTGCCAGCAGCGTGGTCAGGGGCCACCAAGAGACCCAGTACTTC. Full variable domain (rest looked up from reference TRBV7-9 and TRBJ2-5): DTGVSQNPRHKITKRGQNVTFRCDPISEHNRLYWYRQTLGQGPEFLTYFQNEAQLEKSRLLSDRFSAERPKGSFSTLEIQRTEQGDSAMYLCASSVVRGHQETQYFGPGTRLLVL.

The chain combines TRBV5-6 with TRBJ1-6; D not certain. Trimming pared 2 bases from V and 10 bases from J, leaving 10 bases between. The CDR3 covers 13 residues. From germline, CDR1 is SGHDT and CDR2 YYEEEE. The DNA for the CDR3 is TGTGCCAGCAGCTTAGACCTGGAGTCACCCCTCCACTTT. Its translation: CASSLDLESPLHF.

The gene calls are TRBV9 and TRBJ1-2; weak D call: TRBD1 (5 bases). The CDR3 sequence is 15 residues long. Deletions cut 2 bases from V and 3 bases from J, with 14 bases between. Germline values: CDR1 SGDLS, CDR2 YYNGEE. CDR3 coding DNA: TGTGCCAGCAGCGTCTCCGGGGCCCCCCACTATGGCTACACCTTC. It translates to CASSVSGAPHYGYTF.

The chain carries TRBV29-1 and TRBJ1-1, with D possibly matching TRBD1 (6 bases). This CDR3 has 14 amino acids. Per the germline V gene, CDR1 is SQVTM and CDR2 is ANQGSEA. V lost 7 bases, J lost 1 base, and 16 bases lay in between. The CDR3 protein is CSAPLRGANTEAFF. CDR3 coding DNA: TGCAGCGCCCCTCTCAGGGGAGCGAACACTGAAGCTTTCTTT. Variable domain in full (rest from reference TRBV29-1 and TRBJ1-1): SAVISQKPSRDICQRGTSLTIQCQVDSQVTMMFWYRQQPGQSLTLIATANQGSEATYESGFVIDKFPISRPNLTFSTLTVSNMSPEDSSIYLCSAPLRGANTEAFFGQGTRLTVV.

This sequence joins TRBV13 and TRBJ1-1; D gene unclear. This CDR3 has 12 residues. V gave up 11 bases and J gave up 1 base, with 11 bases separating them. Germline CDR1 PRHDT, CDR2 FYEKMQ (reference sequence). The CDR3 nucleotides are TGTGCCGTGGGTGGTCGGAACACTGAAGCTTTCTTT. Its translation is CAVGGRNTEAFF.

The chain joins TRBV6-4 to TRBJ1-2; D uncertain. Germline lookup yields CDR1 MRHNA and CDR2 SNTAGT. The CDR3 is made up of 14 amino acids. Trimming left V 3 bases short and J 3 bases short, with 11 bases between. The CDR3, as DNA: TGTGCCAGCAGTGAATCATCTAACGACTATGGCTACACCTTC. Encoded protein: CASSESSNDYGYTF.

The chain is built from TRBV10-1 and TRBJ2-7; D possibly corresponds to TRBD1 (6 bases). This CDR3 spans 14 amino acids. CDR1 and CDR2 from the germline V gene are WNHNN and SYGVQD (reference sequence). Trimming cost V 3 bases and J 2 bases, with 11 bases left between them. The CDR3 sequence is CASSDGQSTYEQYF. CDR3 nucleotide sequence: TGCGCCAGCAGTGATGGACAGAGCACCTACGAGCAGTACTTC.

The chain carries TRBV9 and TRBJ2-5; D call uncertain. CDR1 is SGDLS and CDR2 is YYNGEE in the germline V gene. Trimming removed 4 bases from V and 2 bases from J, with 15 bases in between. The CDR3 runs to 15 residues. The CDR3 protein is CASSTDAAGQETQYF. CDR3 nucleotide sequence: TGTGCCAGCAGCACCGATGCGGCAGGTCAAGAGACCCAGTACTTC.

V is TRBV6-1 and J is TRBJ1-1; no clear D. The CDR3 has 14 residues. CDR1 is MNHNS, CDR2 SASEGT, per germline. Trimming removed 3 bases at V and 1 base at J, with 9 bases between. CDR3: CASSDVGWNTEAFF. DNA for the CDR3: TGTGCCAGCAGTGATGTGGGTTGGAACACTGAAGCTTTCTTT.

The chain combines TRBV7-2 with TRBJ2-2, with D possibly matching TRBD1 (6 bases). The germline CDR1 and CDR2 sequences are SGHTA and FQGNSA. This CDR3 contains 15 residues. V was shortened by 6 bases and J by 5 bases, with 16 bases between the two germline ends. CDR3 bases: TGTGCCAGCAGGCTACGTGAGACAGGAACCGGGGAGCTGTTTTTT. Translated, it gives CASRLRETGTGELFF.

The V call is TRBV28, the J call TRBJ1-2, with D unresolved. The CDR3 has 13 residues. Germline loops: CDR1 MDHEN, CDR2 SYDVKM. Trimming shortened V by 2 bases and J by 3 bases, and 7 bases separated the two germline ends. The CDR3 DNA sequence: TGTGCCAGCAGTTTAGCAGTTGACTATGGCTACACCTTC. This encodes CASSLAVDYGYTF.

This clone was seen just once. This rearrangement joins TRBV20-1 to TRBJ2-5; no firm D call. Germline lookup yields CDR1 DFQATT and CDR2 SNEGSKA (reference sequence). The CDR3 length is 10 residues. V was shortened by 8 bases and J by 3 bases, with 7 bases between the two germline ends. The CDR3 is CSPLKETQYF. CDR3 in DNA: TGCAGTCCCCTTAAAGAGACCCAGTACTTC.

The J gene is TRBJ1-6, the V gene TRBV10-3, with D possibly being TRBD1 (5 bases). Trimming took 3 bases from V and 8 from J, leaving 11 bases between them. The germline V gene has CDR1 ENHRY and CDR2 SYGVKD. This CDR3 comprises 14 residues. The chain's CDR3 is CAISEPGMDSPLHF. The CDR3 DNA follows: TGTGCCATCAGTGAACCAGGGATGGATTCACCCCTCCACTTT.

This chain uses TRBV6-5 with TRBJ2-3, with D maybe TRBD2 (6 bases). The CDR3 contains 14 residues. The germline gives CDR1 MNHEY, CDR2 SVGAGI. Trimming cost V 6 bases and J 7 bases, with 17 bases left between them. CDR3: CASSPPGGANTQYF. The DNA of the CDR3 is TGTGCCAGCAGCCCCCCCGGCGGGGCGAATACGCAGTATTTT.

The chain combines TRBV4-1 with TRBJ1-1; 7 bases fit TRBD1. CDR1 is MGHRA, CDR2 YSYEKL, per germline. CDR3 length: 16 residues. Trimming took 1 base from V and 2 from J; bases not matched to a gene: 7. DNA for the CDR3: TGCGCCAGCAGCCAAGCGACAGACAGGGAAAACACTGAAGCTTTCTTT. It translates to CASSQATDRENTEAFF.

This chain joins TRBV28 and TRBJ2-2; D gene ambiguous. Germline CDR1 is MDHEN and CDR2 is SYDVKM. V was trimmed by 2 bases and J by 6 bases, leaving 10 bases between them. This CDR3 region has 14 residues. CDR3 sequence: CASSLRQLAGELFF. The DNA for the CDR3 is TGTGCCAGCAGTTTAAGGCAGTTGGCCGGGGAGCTGTTTTTT. The complete variable domain, with remaining parts taken from reference TRBV28 and TRBJ2-2, reads DVKVTQSSRYLVKRTGEKVFLECVQDMDHENMFWYRQDPGLGLRLIYFSYDVKMKEKGDIPEGYSVSREKKERFSLILESASTNQTSMYLCASSLRQLAGELFFGEGSRLTVL.

This chain links TRBV14 with TRBJ2-2, with D possibly being TRBD1 or TRBD2 (6 bases each). Between the trimmed V and J ends, which lost 1 base and 3 bases, there was a span of 15 bases. Germline V gene sequence: CDR1 SGHDN, CDR2 FVKESK. The CDR3 contains 17 residues. CDR3 protein: CASSQVLEGVDTGELFF. CDR3 bases: TGTGCCAGCAGCCAAGTCTTGGAGGGGGTGGACACCGGGGAGCTGTTTTTT.

This clone has only a few counts. The chain combines TRBV30 with TRBJ1-1; maybe TRBD1 (6 bases). This CDR3 is 17 amino acids long. Germline assignment: CDR1 GTSNPN and CDR2 SVGIG (reference sequence). Trimming removed 4 bases from V and 0 bases from J, with 21 bases in between. CDR3 in amino acids: CAWMGITGSGVNTEAFF. The CDR3 DNA is TGTGCCTGGATGGGAATCACAGGGTCGGGTGTGAACACTGAAGCTTTCTTT.